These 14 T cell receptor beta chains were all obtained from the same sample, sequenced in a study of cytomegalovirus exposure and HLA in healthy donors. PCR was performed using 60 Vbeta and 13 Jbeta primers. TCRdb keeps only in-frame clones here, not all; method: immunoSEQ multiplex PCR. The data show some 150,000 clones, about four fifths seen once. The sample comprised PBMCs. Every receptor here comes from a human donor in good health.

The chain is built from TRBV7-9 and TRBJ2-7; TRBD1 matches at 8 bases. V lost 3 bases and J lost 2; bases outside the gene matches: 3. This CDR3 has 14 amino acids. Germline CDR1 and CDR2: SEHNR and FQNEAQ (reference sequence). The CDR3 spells CASSLGQAPYEQYF. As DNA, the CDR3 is TGTGCCAGCAGCTTGGGACAGGCTCCCTACGAGCAGTACTTC.

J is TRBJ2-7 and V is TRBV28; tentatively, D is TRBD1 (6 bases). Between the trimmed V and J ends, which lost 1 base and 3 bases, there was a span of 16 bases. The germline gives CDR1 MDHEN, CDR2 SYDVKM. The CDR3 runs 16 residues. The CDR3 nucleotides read TGTGCCAGCAGTTTATTCTCCGGGACAAGGCTCTACGAGCAGTACTTC. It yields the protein CASSLFSGTRLYEQYF.

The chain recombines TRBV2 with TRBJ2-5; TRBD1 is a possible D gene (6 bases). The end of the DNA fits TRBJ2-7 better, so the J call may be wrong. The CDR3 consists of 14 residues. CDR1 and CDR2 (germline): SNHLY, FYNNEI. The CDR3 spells CASSVPRGSYEQYF. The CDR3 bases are TGTGCCAGCAGTGTTCCCAGGGGTTCCTACGAGCAGTACTTC.

The CDR3 spells CASRVTGNQPQHF. The CDR3 coding sequence is TGTGCCAGCAGGGTAACAGGGAATCAGCCCCAGCATTTT. The chain joins TRBV6-1 to TRBJ1-5, with D tentatively TRBD1 (6 bases). There are 13 residues in the CDR3. CDR1 and CDR2 from the germline V gene are MNHNS and SASEGT. V dropped 6 bases and J dropped 4 bases, with 10 bases sitting between them.

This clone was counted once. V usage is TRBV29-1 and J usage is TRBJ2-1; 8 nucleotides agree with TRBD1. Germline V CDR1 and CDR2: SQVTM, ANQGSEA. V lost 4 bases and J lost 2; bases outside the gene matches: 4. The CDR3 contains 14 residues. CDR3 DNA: TGCAGCGTTGTATTACAGGGGGCCTACAATGAGCAGTTCTTC. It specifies CSVVLQGAYNEQFF.

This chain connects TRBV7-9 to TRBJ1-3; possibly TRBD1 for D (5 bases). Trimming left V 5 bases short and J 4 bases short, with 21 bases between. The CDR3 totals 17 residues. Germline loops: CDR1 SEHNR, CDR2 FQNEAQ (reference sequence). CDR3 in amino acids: CASSPSSGGFAGNTIYF. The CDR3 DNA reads TGTGCCAGCAGCCCTTCTTCGGGGGGATTCGCGGGAAACACCATATATTTT.

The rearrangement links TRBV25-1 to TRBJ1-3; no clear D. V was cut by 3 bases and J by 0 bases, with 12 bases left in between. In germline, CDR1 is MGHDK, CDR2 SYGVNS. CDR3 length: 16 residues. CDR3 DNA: TGTGCCAGCAGTGAGGTAAGACGGAGCTCTGGAAACACCATATATTTT. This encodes CASSEVRRSSGNTIYF.

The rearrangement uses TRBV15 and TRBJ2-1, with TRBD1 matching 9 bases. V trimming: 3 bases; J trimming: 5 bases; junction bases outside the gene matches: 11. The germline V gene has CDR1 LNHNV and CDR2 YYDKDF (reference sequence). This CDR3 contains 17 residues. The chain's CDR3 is CATSRSPGTGYNNEQFF. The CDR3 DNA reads TGTGCCACCAGCAGGTCCCCCGGGACAGGGTACAACAATGAGCAGTTCTTC.

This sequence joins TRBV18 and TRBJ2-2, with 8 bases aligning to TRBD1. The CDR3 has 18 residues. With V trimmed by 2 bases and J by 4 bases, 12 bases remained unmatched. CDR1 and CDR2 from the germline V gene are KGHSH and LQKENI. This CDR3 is CASSPKSGTGLFTGELFF. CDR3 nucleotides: TGTGCCAGCTCACCAAAGTCCGGGACAGGCCTCTTCACCGGGGAGCTGTTTTTT. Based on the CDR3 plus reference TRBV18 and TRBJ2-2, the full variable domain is NAGVMQNPRHLVRRRGQEARLRCSPMKGHSHVYWYRQLPEEGLKFMVYLQKENIIDESGMPKERFSAEFPKEGPSILRIQQVVRGDSAAYFCASSPKSGTGLFTGELFFGEGSRLTVL.

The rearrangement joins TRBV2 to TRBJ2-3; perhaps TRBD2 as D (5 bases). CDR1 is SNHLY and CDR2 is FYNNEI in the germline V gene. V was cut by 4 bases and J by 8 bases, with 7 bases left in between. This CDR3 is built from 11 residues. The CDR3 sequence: CASSGGSTQYF. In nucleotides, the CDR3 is TGTGCCAGCAGTGGAGGGTCTACGCAGTATTTT.

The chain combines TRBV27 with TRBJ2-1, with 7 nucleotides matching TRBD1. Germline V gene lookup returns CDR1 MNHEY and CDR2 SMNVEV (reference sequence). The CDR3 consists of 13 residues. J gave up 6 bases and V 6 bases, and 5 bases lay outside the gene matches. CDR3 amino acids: CASSQTGVNEQFF. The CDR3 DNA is TGTGCCAGCAGCCAAACAGGGGTCAATGAGCAGTTCTTC.

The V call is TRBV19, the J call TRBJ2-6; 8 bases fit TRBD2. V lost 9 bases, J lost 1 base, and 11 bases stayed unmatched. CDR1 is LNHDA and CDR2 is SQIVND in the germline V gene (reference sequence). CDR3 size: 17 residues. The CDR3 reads CASLPTGLGSGANVLTF. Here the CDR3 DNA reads TGTGCCAGCTTACCCACGGGACTAGGTTCTGGGGCCAACGTCCTGACTTTC.

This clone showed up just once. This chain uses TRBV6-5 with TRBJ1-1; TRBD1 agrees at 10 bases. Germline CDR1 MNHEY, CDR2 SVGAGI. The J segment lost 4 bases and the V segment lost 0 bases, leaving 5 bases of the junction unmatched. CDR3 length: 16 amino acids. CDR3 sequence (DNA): TGTGCCAGCAGTTACTCCGCGGACAGGGGGGTCACTGAAGCTTTCTTT. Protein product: CASSYSADRGVTEAFF.

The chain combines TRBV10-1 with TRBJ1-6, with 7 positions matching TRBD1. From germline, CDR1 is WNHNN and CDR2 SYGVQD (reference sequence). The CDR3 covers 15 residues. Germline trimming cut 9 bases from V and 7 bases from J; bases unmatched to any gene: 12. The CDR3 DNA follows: TGCGCCAGACCAACCCTCAGGGGGACCAATTCACCCCTCCACTTT. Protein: CARPTLRGTNSPLHF.